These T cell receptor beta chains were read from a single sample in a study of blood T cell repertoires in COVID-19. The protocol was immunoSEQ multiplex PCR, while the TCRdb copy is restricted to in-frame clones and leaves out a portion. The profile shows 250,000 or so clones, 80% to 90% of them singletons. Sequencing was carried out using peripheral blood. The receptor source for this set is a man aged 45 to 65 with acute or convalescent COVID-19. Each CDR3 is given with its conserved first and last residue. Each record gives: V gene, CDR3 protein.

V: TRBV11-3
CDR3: CASSLASSGISQETQYF

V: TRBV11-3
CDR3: CASSFRVTGNTIYF

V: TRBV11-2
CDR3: CASSKGDSLSNQPQHF

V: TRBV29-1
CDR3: CSVEDRRQGNSYEQYF

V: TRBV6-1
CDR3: CASSEGLAGSDTQYF

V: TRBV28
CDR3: CASSLVQYSNQPQHF

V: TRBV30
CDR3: CAWRFSIYTEAFF

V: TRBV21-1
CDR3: CASTNRGLFHF

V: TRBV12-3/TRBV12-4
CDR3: CASYRRANTEAFF

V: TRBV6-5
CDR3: CASTPPGQGGTFF

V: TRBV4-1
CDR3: CASSHAGTSGFYNEQFF

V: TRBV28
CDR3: CASSLSPGKGTEAFF

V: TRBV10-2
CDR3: CASRDPGTPKAFF

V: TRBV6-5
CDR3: CASRIQGSADTQYF

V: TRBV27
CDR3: CASRTGNGYEQYF

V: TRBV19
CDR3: CASSRWGARGRANEQFF

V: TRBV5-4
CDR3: CASSKNPGTPNDQPQHF

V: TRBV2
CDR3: CASLGTSGFYEQFF

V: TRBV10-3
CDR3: CAISESYGGEAFF

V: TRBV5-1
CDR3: CASSLAPRDGGGPQETQYF

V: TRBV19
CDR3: CASSIAGLRYYNEQFF

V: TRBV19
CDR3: CASSMGQESTDTQYF

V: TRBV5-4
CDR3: CASSYRRGSSSYEQYF

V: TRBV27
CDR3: CASRGQGQPTEAFF

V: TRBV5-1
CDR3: CASSSGAGMRETQYF

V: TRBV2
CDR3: CASRDRGSTQYF